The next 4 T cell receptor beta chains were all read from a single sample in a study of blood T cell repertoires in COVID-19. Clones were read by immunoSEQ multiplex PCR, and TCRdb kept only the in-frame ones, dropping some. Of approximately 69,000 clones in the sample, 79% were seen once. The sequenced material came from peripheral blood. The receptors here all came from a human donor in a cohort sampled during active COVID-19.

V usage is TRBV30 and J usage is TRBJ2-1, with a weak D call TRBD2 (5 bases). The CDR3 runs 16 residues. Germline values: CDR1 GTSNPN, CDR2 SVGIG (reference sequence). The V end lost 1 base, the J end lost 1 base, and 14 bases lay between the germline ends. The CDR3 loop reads CAWSAGVARSYNEQFF. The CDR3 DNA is TGTGCCTGGAGTGCGGGCGTAGCGAGGTCCTACAATGAGCAGTTCTTC.

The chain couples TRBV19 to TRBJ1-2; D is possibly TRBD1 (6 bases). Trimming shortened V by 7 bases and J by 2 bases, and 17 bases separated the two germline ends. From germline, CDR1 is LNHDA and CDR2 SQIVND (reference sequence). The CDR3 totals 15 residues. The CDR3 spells CASTLAGGANYGYTF. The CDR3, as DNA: TGTGCCAGTACCCTTGCGGGGGGCGCAAACTATGGCTACACCTTC.

In DNA, the CDR3 is TGTGCCAGCAGCCCCCGGACAGGGTTCTACGAGCAGTACTTC. This translates into CASSPRTGFYEQYF. The chain links TRBV6-5 to TRBJ2-7, with 8 bases aligning to TRBD1. The germline V gene has CDR1 MNHEY and CDR2 SVGAGI. The V gene end was trimmed by 6 bases and the J gene end by 3 bases; junction bases not matched to a gene: 7. This CDR3 contains 14 residues.

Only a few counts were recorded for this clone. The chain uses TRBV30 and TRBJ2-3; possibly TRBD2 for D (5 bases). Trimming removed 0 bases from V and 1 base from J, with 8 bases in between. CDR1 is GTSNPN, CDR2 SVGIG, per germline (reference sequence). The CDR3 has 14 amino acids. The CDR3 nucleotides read TGTGCCTGGAGTGTAGGACTCCGCACAGATACGCAGTATTTT. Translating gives CAWSVGLRTDTQYF.